Listed below are T cell receptor beta chains from one sample, sequenced in a study of blood T cells in healthy people across ages. TCRdb used MiXCR to reprocess the 5' RACE reads, holding one entry per CDR3 protein. The table includes roughly 1,500,000 distinct CDR3 sequences, 42% detected once. Specimen: blood. Receptor source: a woman under 30 in good health. CDR3s include the opening cysteine and the closing phenylalanine or tryptophan. The D gene is left open where the match is weak. Only part of the rows carry a size: once, few, many, or a class if the clone is expanded.

d_gene,abundance,v_gene,j_gene,CDR3aa,CDR3nt
TRBD1,NA,TRBV5-5,TRBJ1-4,CASSLISRQGTEKLFF,TGTGCCAGCAGCCTGATTTCGAGACAGGGAACTGAAAAACTGTTTTTT
NA,NA,TRBV20-1,TRBJ1-5,CSARRQEGQPQHF,TGCAGTGCTAGAAGGCAGGAGGGCCAGCCCCAGCATTTT
NA,NA,TRBV2,TRBJ2-3,CASIKERTVFTDTQYF,TGTGCCAGCATAAAGGAAAGGACAGTTTTCACAGATACGCAGTATTTT
NA,NA,TRBV6-1,TRBJ2-3,CASSDMSGVRTDTQYF,TGTGCCAGCAGTGATATGTCGGGAGTTAGGACAGATACGCAGTATTTT
NA,NA,TRBV7-8,TRBJ2-1,CASSLARTGNEQFF,TGTGCCAGCAGCTTAGCTCGAACAGGCAATGAGCAGTTCTTC
NA,NA,TRBV6-1,TRBJ2-3,CASRARGTTDTQYF,TGTGCCAGCAGGGCCCGCGGCACCACAGATACGCAGTATTTT
NA,NA,TRBV20-1,TRBJ1-5,CSAAQGKVDQPQHF,TGCAGTGCTGCACAGGGTAAGGTGGATCAGCCCCAGCATTTT
TRBD1,NA,TRBV7-2,TRBJ1-2,CASSPAGQRAGYTF,TGTGCCAGCAGCCCGGCGGGACAGCGTGCTGGCTACACCTTC
NA,few,TRBV4-1,TRBJ2-7,CASSQDRQGEQYF,TGCGCCAGCAGCCAAGATCGCCAGGGCGAGCAGTACTTC
NA,NA,TRBV25-1,TRBJ1-1,CASSPVGMNTEAFF,TGTGCCAGCAGCCCGGTGGGTATGAACACTGAAGCTTTCTTT
NA,NA,TRBV7-9,TRBJ1-5,CASSLGGTDGGNQPQHF,TGTGCCAGCAGCTTAGGCGGGACGGACGGGGGCAATCAGCCCCAGCATTTT
TRBD1,NA,TRBV24-1,TRBJ1-2,CATSDGTGTGPQDGYTF,TGTGCCACCAGTGACGGAACCGGGACAGGCCCTCAGGATGGCTACACCTTC
NA,NA,TRBV20-1,TRBJ1-2,CSARPNFNYGYTF,TGCAGTGCTAGGCCAAATTTTAACTATGGCTACACCTTC
NA,many,TRBV4-1,TRBJ2-5,CASSQDPQGWETQYF,TGCGCCAGCAGCCAAGATCCGCAGGGATGGGAGACCCAGTACTTC
NA,few,TRBV29-1,TRBJ2-2,CSVDPGGELFF,TGCAGCGTTGACCCGGGCGGGGAGCTGTTTTTT
TRBD1,NA,TRBV10-3,TRBJ2-4,CAIGQGGGGYEHYF,TGTGCCATTGGACAGGGAGGCGGTGGGTACGAGCACTACTTC
TRBD1,few,TRBV10-3,TRBJ1-1,CAISGTGAKGNTEAFF,TGTGCCATCAGTGGGACAGGGGCTAAGGGGAACACTGAAGCTTTCTTT
NA,once,TRBV3-1,TRBJ1-1,CASSQAITEAFF,TGTGCCAGCAGCCAAGCCATCACTGAAGCTTTCTTT
NA,NA,TRBV4-1,TRBJ2-7,CASSQGGSYNEQYF,TGCGCCAGCAGCCAAGGGGGGTCCTACAATGAGCAGTACTTC
TRBD1,NA,TRBV5-1,TRBJ2-7,CASSFYRGPPYEQYF,TGCGCCAGCAGCTTTTACAGGGGGCCCCCCTACGAGCAGTACTTC
NA,NA,TRBV27,TRBJ2-7,CASSLKQGGSYEQYF,TGTGCCAGCAGTTTAAAACAGGGAGGTTCGTACGAGCAGTACTTC
TRBD2,NA,TRBV6-1,TRBJ2-1,CASSEQGGSYNEQFF,TGTGCCAGCAGTGAACAGGGAGGGTCCTACAATGAGCAGTTCTTC
NA,NA,TRBV5-6,TRBJ2-1,CASSRTGTNNEQFF,TGTGCCAGCAGCCGTACAGGGACCAACAATGAGCAGTTCTTC
TRBD2,NA,TRBV20-1,TRBJ2-5,CSAREPRTSGGVFNEQYF,TGCAGTGCTAGAGAGCCCCGGACTAGCGGGGGGGTGTTCAATGAGCAGTACTTC
TRBD1,NA,TRBV5-1,TRBJ1-1,CASSITGAVGTEAFF,TGCGCCAGCAGCATCACAGGGGCGGTGGGGACTGAAGCTTTCTTT
NA,NA,TRBV5-1,TRBJ1-2,CASSSYTGTVYGYTF,TGCGCCAGCAGCTCGTACACCGGGACGGTTTATGGCTACACCTTC
TRBD2,few,TRBV10-3,TRBJ2-3,CAISESWGRALATDTQYF,TGTGCCATCAGTGAGTCGTGGGGGAGGGCCTTGGCCACAGATACGCAGTATTTT
NA,NA,TRBV20-1,TRBJ2-7,CSAWDSGATTPYEQYF,TGCAGTGCCTGGGACAGCGGGGCCACTACTCCCTACGAGCAGTACTTC
NA,few,TRBV20-1,TRBJ2-7,CSASEGRYEQYF,TGCAGTGCTAGTGAGGGTCGCTACGAGCAGTACTTC
TRBD1,NA,TRBV20-1,TRBJ2-7,CSASGSTGITYEQYF,TGCAGTGCTAGTGGCTCGACAGGGATAACCTACGAGCAGTACTTC
TRBD1,NA,TRBV2,TRBJ2-7,CAPGTGTYEQYF,TGTGCCCCCGGGACAGGGACCTACGAGCAGTACTTC
NA,few,TRBV9,TRBJ1-2,CASSVSNSYYGYTF,TGTGCCAGCAGCGTATCGAACAGCTACTATGGCTACACCTTC
NA,NA,TRBV27,TRBJ1-3,CASSLSEAGNTIYF,TGTGCCAGCAGTTTATCAGAGGCTGGAAACACCATATATTTT
NA,NA,TRBV28,TRBJ2-2,CASRPSSGELFF,TGTGCCAGCAGACCCTCCTCCGGGGAGCTGTTTTTT
NA,NA,TRBV3-1,TRBJ1-2,CASSQDHSPLPLSNYGYTF,TGTGCCAGCAGCCAAGATCACAGCCCCTTACCCTTATCTAACTATGGCTACACCTTC
NA,NA,TRBV5-1,TRBJ1-2,CASSLNPRVYGYTF,TGCGCCAGCAGCCTGAACCCCAGAGTCTATGGCTACACCTTC
NA,few,TRBV4-1,TRBJ2-2,CASSHRGGGDGELFF,TGCGCCAGCAGCCATCGTGGAGGCGGGGACGGGGAGCTGTTTTTT
TRBD1,NA,TRBV12-3/TRBV12-4,TRBJ2-1,CASSFGGRGHQLYAFF,TGTGCCAGCAGTTTCGGGGGCAGGGGGCACCAATTGTACGCGTTCTTC
NA,few,TRBV2,TRBJ2-1,CASSEGWKLSYNEQFF,TGTGCCAGCAGTGAAGGGTGGAAACTCTCCTACAATGAGCAGTTCTTC
NA,NA,TRBV5-1,TRBJ1-2,CASGGSRDGYTF,TGCGCCAGCGGGGGGTCAAGGGACGGCTACACCTTC
TRBD1,once,TRBV5-1,TRBJ2-3,CASSSGQISDTDTQYF,TGCGCCAGCAGCTCGGGACAGATCTCTGACACAGATACGCAGTATTTT
NA,NA,TRBV2,TRBJ1-5,CASKLAAQQVIQHF,TGTGCCAGCAAGCTTGCAGCCCAGCAGGTCATCCAGCATTTT
NA,NA,TRBV2,TRBJ2-5,CASNPQGEETQYF,TGTGCCAGCAACCCTCAGGGTGAGGAGACCCAGTACTTC
NA,few,TRBV20-1,TRBJ2-1,CSAPTSYNEQFF,TGCAGTGCACCAACTAGTTACAATGAGCAGTTCTTC
TRBD1,NA,TRBV3-1,TRBJ2-5,CASSQDMTGVVETQYF,TGTGCCAGCAGCCAAGATATGACAGGGGTTGTGGAGACCCAGTACTTC
NA,few,TRBV13,TRBJ2-3,CASSFYRELDTQYF,TGTGCCAGCAGCTTTTACCGGGAGTTAGATACGCAGTATTTT
TRBD1,NA,TRBV14,TRBJ2-7,CASNLRQGSYEQYF,TGTGCCAGCAACCTAAGACAGGGATCCTACGAGCAGTACTTC
NA,NA,TRBV20-1,TRBJ2-7,CSASSGYSYEQYF,TGCAGTGCTAGTTCAGGTTACTCCTACGAGCAGTACTTC
NA,NA,TRBV6-2/TRBV6-3,TRBJ2-1,CASIDNSVNEQFF,TGTGCCAGCATCGATAACAGCGTCAATGAGCAGTTCTTC
NA,few,TRBV6-2/TRBV6-3,TRBJ2-7,CASSYVTGLYEQYF,TGTGCCAGCAGTTACGTTACGGGATTATACGAGCAGTACTTC